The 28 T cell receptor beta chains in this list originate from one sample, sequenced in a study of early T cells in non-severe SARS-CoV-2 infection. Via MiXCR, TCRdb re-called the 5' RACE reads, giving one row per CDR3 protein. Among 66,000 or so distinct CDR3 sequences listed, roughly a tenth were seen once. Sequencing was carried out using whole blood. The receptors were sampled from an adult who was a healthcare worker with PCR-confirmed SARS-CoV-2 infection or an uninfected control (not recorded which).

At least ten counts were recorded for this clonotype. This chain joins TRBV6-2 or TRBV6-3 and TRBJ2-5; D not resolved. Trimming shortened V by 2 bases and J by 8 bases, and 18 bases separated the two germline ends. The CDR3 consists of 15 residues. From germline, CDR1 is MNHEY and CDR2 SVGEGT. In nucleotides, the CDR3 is TGTGCCAGCAGTTACCTATCGACGGACCCCAGCACCCAGTACTTC. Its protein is CASSYLSTDPSTQYF.

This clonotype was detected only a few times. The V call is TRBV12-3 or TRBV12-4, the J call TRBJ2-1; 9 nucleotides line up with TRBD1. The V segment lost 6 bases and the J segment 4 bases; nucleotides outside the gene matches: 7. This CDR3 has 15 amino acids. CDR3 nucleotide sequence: TGTGCCAGCAGAACCGGGACAGGGAATTACAATGAGCAGTTCTTC. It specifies CASRTGTGNYNEQFF.

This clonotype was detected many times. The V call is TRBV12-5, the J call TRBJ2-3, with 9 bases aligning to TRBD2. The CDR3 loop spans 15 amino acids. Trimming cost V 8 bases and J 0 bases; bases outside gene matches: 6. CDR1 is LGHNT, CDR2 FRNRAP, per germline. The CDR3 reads CASNLAGLSTDTQYF. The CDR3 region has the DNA TGTGCTAGTAACCTAGCGGGGTTGAGCACAGATACGCAGTATTTT.

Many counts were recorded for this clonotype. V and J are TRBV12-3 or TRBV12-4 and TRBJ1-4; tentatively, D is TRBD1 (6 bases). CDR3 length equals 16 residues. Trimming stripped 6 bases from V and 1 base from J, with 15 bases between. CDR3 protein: CASSRRGGGTNEKLFF. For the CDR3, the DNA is TGTGCCAGCAGCCGCAGGGGCGGCGGAACTAATGAAAAACTGTTTTTT.

The CDR3 loop reads CASSYSAGTEAFF. CDR3 sequence (DNA): TGTGCCAGCAGTTACTCGGCGGGAACTGAAGCTTTCTTT. The V gene is TRBV6-5, the J gene TRBJ1-1; unclear D gene. Between the trimmed V and J ends, which lost 0 bases and 5 bases, there was a span of 7 bases. CDR3 length: 13 amino acids. Germline-derived CDR1 and CDR2 are MNHEY and SVGAGI.

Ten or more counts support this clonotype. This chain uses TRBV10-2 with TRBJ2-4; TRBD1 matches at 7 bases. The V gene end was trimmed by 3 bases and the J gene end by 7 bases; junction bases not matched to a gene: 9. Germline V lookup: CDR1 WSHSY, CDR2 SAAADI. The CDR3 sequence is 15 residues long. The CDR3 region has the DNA TGCGCCAGCAGTGATGATGGACAGGTCGGTAACATTCAGTACTTC. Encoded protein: CASSDDGQVGNIQYF.

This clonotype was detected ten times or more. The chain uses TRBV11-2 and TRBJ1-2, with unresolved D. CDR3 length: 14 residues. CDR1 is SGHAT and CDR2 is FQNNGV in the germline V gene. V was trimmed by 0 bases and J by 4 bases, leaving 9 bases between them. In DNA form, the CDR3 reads TGTGCCAGCAGCTTAGAGGGCAGCTTCTATGGCTACACCTTC. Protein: CASSLEGSFYGYTF.

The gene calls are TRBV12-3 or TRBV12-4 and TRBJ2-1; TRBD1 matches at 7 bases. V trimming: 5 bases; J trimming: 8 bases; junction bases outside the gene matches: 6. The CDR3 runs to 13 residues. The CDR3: CASSLGQGDEQFF. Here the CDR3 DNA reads TGTGCCAGCAGTCTAGGTCAGGGGGATGAGCAGTTCTTC.

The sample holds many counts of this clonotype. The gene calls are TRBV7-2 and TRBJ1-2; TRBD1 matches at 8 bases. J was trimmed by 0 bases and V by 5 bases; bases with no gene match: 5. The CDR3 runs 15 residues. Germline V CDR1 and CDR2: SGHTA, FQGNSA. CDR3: CASSGTGNTNYGYTF. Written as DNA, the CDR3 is TGTGCCAGCAGCGGGACAGGAAATACTAACTATGGCTACACCTTC.

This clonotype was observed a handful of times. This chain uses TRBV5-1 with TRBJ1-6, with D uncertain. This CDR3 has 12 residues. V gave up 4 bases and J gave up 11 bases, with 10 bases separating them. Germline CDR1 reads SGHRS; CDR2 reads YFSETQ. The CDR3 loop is CASSNGVPPLHF. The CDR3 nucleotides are TGCGCCAGCAGCAACGGGGTCCCACCCCTCCACTTT.

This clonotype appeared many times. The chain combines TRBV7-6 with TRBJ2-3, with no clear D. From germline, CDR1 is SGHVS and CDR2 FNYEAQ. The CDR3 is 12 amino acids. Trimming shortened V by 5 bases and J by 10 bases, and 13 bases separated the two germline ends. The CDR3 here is CASSHPPSAQYF. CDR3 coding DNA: TGTGCCAGCAGCCACCCCCCTTCCGCGCAGTATTTT.

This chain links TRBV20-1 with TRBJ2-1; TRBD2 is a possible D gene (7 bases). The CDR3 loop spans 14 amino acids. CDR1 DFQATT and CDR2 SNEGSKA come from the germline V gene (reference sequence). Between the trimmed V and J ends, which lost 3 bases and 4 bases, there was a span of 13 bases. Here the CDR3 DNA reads TGCAGTGCTAGTACGGCGGGGGCTTACAATGAGCAGTTCTTC. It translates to CSASTAGAYNEQFF.

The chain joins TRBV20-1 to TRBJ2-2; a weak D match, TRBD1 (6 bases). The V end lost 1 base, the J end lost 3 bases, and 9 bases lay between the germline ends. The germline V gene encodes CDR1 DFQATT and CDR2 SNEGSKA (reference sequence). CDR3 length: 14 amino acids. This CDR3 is CSARVGQHTGELFF. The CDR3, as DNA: TGCAGTGCTAGAGTAGGACAGCACACCGGGGAGCTGTTTTTT.

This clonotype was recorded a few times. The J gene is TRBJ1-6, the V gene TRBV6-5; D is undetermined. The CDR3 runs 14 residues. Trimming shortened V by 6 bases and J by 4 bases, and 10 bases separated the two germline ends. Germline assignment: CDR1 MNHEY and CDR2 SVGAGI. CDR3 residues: CASSPGRYNSPLHF. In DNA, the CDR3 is TGTGCCAGCAGCCCCGGACGGTATAATTCACCCCTCCACTTT.

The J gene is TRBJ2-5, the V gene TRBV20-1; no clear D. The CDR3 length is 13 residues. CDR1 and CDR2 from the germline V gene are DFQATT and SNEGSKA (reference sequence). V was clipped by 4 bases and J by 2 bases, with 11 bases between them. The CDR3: CSATYQGQETQYF. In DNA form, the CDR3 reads TGCAGTGCTACTTACCAAGGACAAGAGACCCAGTACTTC.

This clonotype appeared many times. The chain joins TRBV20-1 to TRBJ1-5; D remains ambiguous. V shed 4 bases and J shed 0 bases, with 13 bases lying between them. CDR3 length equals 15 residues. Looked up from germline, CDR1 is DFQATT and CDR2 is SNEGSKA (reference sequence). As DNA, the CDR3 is TGCAGTGCTATAAAAGCTTTTGATAGCAATCAGCCCCAGCATTTT. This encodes CSAIKAFDSNQPQHF.

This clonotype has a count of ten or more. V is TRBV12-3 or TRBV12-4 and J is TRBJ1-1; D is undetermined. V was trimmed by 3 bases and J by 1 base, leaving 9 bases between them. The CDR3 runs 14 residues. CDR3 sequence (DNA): TGTGCCAGCAGTTTTAAGGGTGCGAACACTGAAGCTTTCTTT. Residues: CASSFKGANTEAFF.

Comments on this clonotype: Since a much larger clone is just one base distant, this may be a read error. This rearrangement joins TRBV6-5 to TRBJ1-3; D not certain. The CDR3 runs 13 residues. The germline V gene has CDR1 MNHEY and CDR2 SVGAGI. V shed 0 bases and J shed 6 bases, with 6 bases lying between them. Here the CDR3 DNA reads TGTGCCAGCAGTTACTCAATGGAAAACACCATATATTTT. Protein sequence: CASSYSMENTIYF.

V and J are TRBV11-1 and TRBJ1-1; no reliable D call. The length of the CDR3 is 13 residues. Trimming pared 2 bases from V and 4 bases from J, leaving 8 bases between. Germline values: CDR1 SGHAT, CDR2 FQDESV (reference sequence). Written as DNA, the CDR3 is TGTGCCAGCAGCTTACGTCCGAGCACTGAAGCTTTCTTT. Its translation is CASSLRPSTEAFF.

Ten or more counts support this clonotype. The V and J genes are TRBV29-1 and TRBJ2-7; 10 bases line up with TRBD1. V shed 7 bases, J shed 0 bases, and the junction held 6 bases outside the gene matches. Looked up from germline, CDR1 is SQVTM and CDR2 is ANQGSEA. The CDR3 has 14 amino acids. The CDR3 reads CSAGQGGSSYEQYF. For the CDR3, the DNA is TGCAGCGCCGGACAGGGGGGGAGCTCCTACGAGCAGTACTTC.

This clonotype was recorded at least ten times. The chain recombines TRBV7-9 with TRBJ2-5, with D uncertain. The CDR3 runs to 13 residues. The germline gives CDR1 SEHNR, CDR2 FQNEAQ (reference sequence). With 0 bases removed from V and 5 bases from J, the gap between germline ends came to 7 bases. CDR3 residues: CASSLAREETQYF. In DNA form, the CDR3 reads TGTGCCAGCAGCTTAGCGAGAGAGGAGACCCAGTACTTC.

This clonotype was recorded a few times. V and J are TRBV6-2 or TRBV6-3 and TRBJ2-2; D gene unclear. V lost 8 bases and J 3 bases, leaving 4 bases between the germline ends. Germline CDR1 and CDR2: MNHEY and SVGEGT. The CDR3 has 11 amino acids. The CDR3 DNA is TGTGCCAGCCGGGACACCGGGGAGCTGTTTTTT. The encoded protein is CASRDTGELFF.

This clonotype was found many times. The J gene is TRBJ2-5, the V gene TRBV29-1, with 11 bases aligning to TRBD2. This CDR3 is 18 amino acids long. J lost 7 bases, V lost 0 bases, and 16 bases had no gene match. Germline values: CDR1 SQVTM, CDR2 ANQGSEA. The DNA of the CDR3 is TGCAGCGTTGAAGATCTTCTTCTAGCGGGGGGCCCTGAAGGGACCCAGTACTTC. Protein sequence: CSVEDLLLAGGPEGTQYF. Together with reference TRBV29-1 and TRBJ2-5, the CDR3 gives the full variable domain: SAVISQKPSRDICQRGTSLTIQCQVDSQVTMMFWYRQQPGQSLTLIATANQGSEATYESGFVIDKFPISRPNLTFSTLTVSNMSPEDSSIYLCSVEDLLLAGGPEGTQYFGPGTRLLVL.

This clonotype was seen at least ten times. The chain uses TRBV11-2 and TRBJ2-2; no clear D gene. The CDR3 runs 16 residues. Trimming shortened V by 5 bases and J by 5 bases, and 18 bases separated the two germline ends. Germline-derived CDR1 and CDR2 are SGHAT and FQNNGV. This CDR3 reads CASSIRNGRLTGELFF. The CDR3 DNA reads TGTGCCAGCAGCATTCGGAATGGGCGCCTTACCGGGGAGCTGTTTTTT.

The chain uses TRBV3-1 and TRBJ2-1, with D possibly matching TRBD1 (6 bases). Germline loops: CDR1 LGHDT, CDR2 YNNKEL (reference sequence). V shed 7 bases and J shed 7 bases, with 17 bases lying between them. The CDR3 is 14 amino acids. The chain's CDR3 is CASTPGRGRNEQFF. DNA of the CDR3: TGTGCCAGCACCCCTGGCAGGGGCAGGAATGAGCAGTTCTTC.

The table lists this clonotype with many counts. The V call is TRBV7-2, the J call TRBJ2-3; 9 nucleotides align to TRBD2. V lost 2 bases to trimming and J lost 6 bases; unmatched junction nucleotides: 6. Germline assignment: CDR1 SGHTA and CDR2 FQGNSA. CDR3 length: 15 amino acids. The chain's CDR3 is CASSLTSGGPDTQYF. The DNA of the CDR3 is TGTGCCAGCAGCTTAACCAGCGGGGGGCCCGATACGCAGTATTTT.

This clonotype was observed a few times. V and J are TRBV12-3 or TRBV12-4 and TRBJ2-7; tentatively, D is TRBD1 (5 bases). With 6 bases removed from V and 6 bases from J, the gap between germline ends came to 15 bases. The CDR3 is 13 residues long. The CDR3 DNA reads TGTGCCAGCAGAGGGGTCAGCCTCGGCGAGCAGTACTTC. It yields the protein CASRGVSLGEQYF.

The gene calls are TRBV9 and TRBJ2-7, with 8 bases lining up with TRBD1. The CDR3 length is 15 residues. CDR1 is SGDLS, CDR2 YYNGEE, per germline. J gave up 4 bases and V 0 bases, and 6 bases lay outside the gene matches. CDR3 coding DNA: TGTGCCAGCAGCGTAGGTCCAGGGGGCGAGTACGAGCAGTACTTC. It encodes CASSVGPGGEYEQYF.